The clone carrying this TCR beta chain was picked up a small number of times. Its antigen is not identified. CDR3 size: 11 residues. Germline assignment: CDR1 SGHVS and CDR2 FNYEAQ. V was clipped by 3 bases and J by 10 bases, with 7 bases between them. There was one heparinised blood draw per donor, averaging roughly 110 mL. Sorting based on CD45RO/CCR7/CD25/CD127/CD95/CD27 separated CD4+ naive, central memory, regulatory and stem cell-like memory cells. The data were obtained in a study of beta chain features in type 1 diabetes. As for the study in general: Cell yields, age and gender were similar between patients and healthy donors.

cDNA synthesis used the whole RNA isolate, giving expressed TCRB sequences. Assay: immunoSEQ multiplex PCR; the TCRdb copy retains only in-frame clones and omits some. The sample includes about 370,000 clones, around 10% of them seen just once. Study-level findings and limits: Type 1 diabetes patients showed a moderate but significant shortening of TCRB CDR3s in all four CD4+ subsets. Insertions were fewer and deletions more numerous at VDJ junctions in type 1 diabetes patients.

The rearrangement uses TRBV7-6 and TRBJ2-1, with unresolved D. The sample was central memory CD4+ T cells from blood. The receptor's source is a man under 40 with type 1 diabetes. DNA of the CDR3: TGTGCCAGCAGCTTTATCGGGGAGCAGTTCTTC. Translated, it gives CASSFIGEQFF.